The 13 T cell receptor beta chains listed next were all sequenced from one sample in a study of molecular identifiers for immune sequencing clone quantification. TCRdb used MiXCR to reprocess the PCR reads, holding one entry per CDR3 protein. Counted here are approximately 500,000 distinct CDR3 sequences, over 20% occurring once; the ten biggest clones make up around 0.86%. Sequencing input: naive CD8+ T cells from blood, with Jurkat cell RNA spiked in. Noted subset: FACS-sorted CD8+CD4-CCR7+CD45RA+ naive T cells. Every receptor here comes from a human donor in good health. Some libraries in this study had Jurkat cell RNA spiked in.

This clonotype was counted at least ten times. V gene TRBV5-6 combines with J gene TRBJ1-5; D unresolved. CDR1 and CDR2 (germline): SGHDT, YYEEEE. The CDR3 consists of 14 residues. V lost 4 bases and J lost 5, with 13 bases in between. Here the CDR3 reads CASSPGLGYQPQHF. The CDR3 coding sequence is TGTGCCAGCAGCCCTGGACTGGGGTATCAGCCCCAGCATTTT.

This clonotype showed up just a few times. This chain uses TRBV6-5 with TRBJ2-5; D is uncertain. Germline loops: CDR1 MNHEY, CDR2 SVGAGI. Trimming took off 6 bases at V and 5 bases at J, with 22 bases between the two ends. The CDR3 has 16 amino acids. CDR3 sequence (DNA): TGTGCCAGCAGCCGTCAGACCCTGGGCAGGACGGAGACCCAGTACTTC. It codes for CASSRQTLGRTETQYF.

Concerning this clonotype: Just one base apart from a much larger clone, this may be a read error. The chain has TRBV4-3 and TRBJ1-2; D unclear. Germline loops: CDR1 LGHNA, CDR2 YSLEER. The CDR3 is made up of 14 amino acids. The DNA for the CDR3 is TGCGCCAGCAGCCAGGGTCTGACTAACTATGGCTACGCCTTC. This encodes CASSQGLTNYGYAF.

In its sample, this clonotype was seen once. One base away lies a much larger clone, so this may be a sequencing read error. CDR3 protein: CASRDTGLKEDSNQPQHF. CDR3 nucleotides: TGTGCCAGCAGAGATACAGGGCTCAAAGAAGATAGCAATCAGCCCCAGCATTTT. This chain connects TRBV6-4 to TRBJ1-5; tentatively, D is TRBD1 (6 bases). The CDR3 contains 18 residues. Trimming pared 6 bases from V and 0 bases from J, leaving 21 bases between. Germline loops: CDR1 MRHNA, CDR2 SNTAGT.

In regard to this clonotype: A much larger clone lies one base from this, so it may be a read error. The CDR3 sequence is CAGNRGPRSLLHF. The CDR3 DNA sequence: TGTGCCGGCAACAGGGGGCCGCGCTCACTCCTCCACTTT. J is TRBJ1-6 and V is TRBV19; 9 bases fit TRBD1. In germline, CDR1 is LNHDA, CDR2 SQIVND (reference sequence). The CDR3 length is 13 residues. The whole variable domain, remainder taken from reference TRBV19 and TRBJ1-6, is DGGITQSPKYLFRKEGQNVTLSCEQNLNHDAMYWYRQDPGQGLRLIYYSQIVNDFQKGDIAEGYSVSREKKESFPLTVTSAQKNPTAFYLCAGNRGPRSLLHFGNGTRLTVT.

This clonotype was counted only a few times. The V gene is TRBV27, the J gene TRBJ2-1; weak D call: TRBD1 (6 bases). Per the germline V gene, CDR1 is MNHEY and CDR2 is SMNVEV (reference sequence). V lost 3 bases to trimming and J lost 9 bases, with 21 bases between them. CDR3 length: 16 amino acids. CDR3 sequence (DNA): TGTGCCAGCAGTTTTACAACAGGGTCCGTGGGGGTTGAGCAGTTCTTC. It yields the protein CASSFTTGSVGVEQFF.

The chain is built from TRBV19 and TRBJ2-7; TRBD2 aligns across 10 bases. The CDR3 contains 15 residues. Germline V CDR1 and CDR2: LNHDA, SQIVND (reference sequence). V trimming: 3 bases; J trimming: 6 bases; junction bases outside the gene matches: 8. CDR3 protein: CASSILAGAGGEQYF. The CDR3 region has the DNA TGTGCCAGTAGTATCCTAGCGGGAGCTGGTGGCGAGCAGTACTTC.

The chain carries TRBV20-1 and TRBJ1-2; D might be TRBD1 (5 bases). Trimming stripped 6 bases from V and 0 bases from J, with 11 bases between. The CDR3 has 13 residues. CDR1 is DFQATT, CDR2 SNEGSKA, per germline (reference sequence). CDR3: CSARQQANYGYTF. The CDR3 DNA reads TGCAGTGCCAGACAACAGGCTAACTATGGCTACACCTTC.

This clonotype was recorded once. The gene calls are TRBV20-1 and TRBJ1-5; D is undetermined. The CDR3 loop spans 13 amino acids. Trimming took off 0 bases at V and 5 bases at J, with 8 bases between the two ends. CDR1 is DFQATT and CDR2 is SNEGSKA in the germline V gene (reference sequence). The CDR3 nucleotides are TGCAGTGCTAGAGATCGCCGGGATCAGCCCCAGCATTTT. Amino acids: CSARDRRDQPQHF.

The rearrangement links TRBV3-1 to TRBJ2-3, with TRBD2 matching 10 bases. CDR3 length equals 19 residues. Germline lookup yields CDR1 LGHDT and CDR2 YNNKEL (reference sequence). V shed 4 bases and J 4 bases; nucleotides not matched to a gene: 17. The CDR3 DNA sequence: TGTGCCAGCAGCCTCACCCCTGGACTAGCGGTCGGGGTGGCAGATACGCAGTATTTT. Its protein product is CASSLTPGLAVGVADTQYF.

This clonotype was seen ten or more times. V gene TRBV4-3 combines with J gene TRBJ1-1; weak D call: TRBD1 (5 bases). This CDR3 region has 18 residues. CDR1 is LGHNA, CDR2 YSLEER, per germline. V lost 6 bases to trimming and J lost 0 bases, with 23 bases between them. CDR3 sequence (DNA): TGCGCCAGCAGTTGGTTGGACACTGCCTCTCATATGAACACTGAAGCTTTCTTT. It codes for CASSWLDTASHMNTEAFF.

This chain uses TRBV19 with TRBJ2-7, with TRBD1 matching over 11 bases. CDR1 is LNHDA and CDR2 is SQIVND in the germline V gene (reference sequence). The ends lost 10 bases at V and 5 bases at J; junction bases unmatched: 10. This CDR3 spans 14 amino acids. CDR3 amino acids: CANRHGGQGDEQYF. In DNA, the CDR3 is TGTGCCAACCGCCATGGGGGACAGGGGGACGAGCAGTACTTC.

This clonotype was recorded many times. One junction end disagrees with the germline gene, perhaps due to a read error. The chain recombines TRBV20-1 with TRBJ1-1; D gene uncertain. Germline CDR1 reads DFQATT; CDR2 reads SNEGSKA (reference sequence). CDR3 size: 14 residues. The CDR3 coding sequence is TGCAGTGCTCGAGATAAAGGGTTTAACACTGAAGCTTTCTTT. It encodes CSARDKGFNTEAFF.